The source of this TCR beta chain is a study of cytomegalovirus exposure and HLA in healthy donors. The overall study: For the approximately 390 genotyped donors, approximately 82% fell within the Caucasian-associated ancestry cluster. Study results and limitations: Indistinguishability led to the exclusion of some V segments, TRBV6-2 and TRBV6-3 included.

Amplification used 60 Vbeta primers and 13 Jbeta primers. Repertoires were generated with immunoSEQ multiplex PCR, while TCRdb's copy carries only in-frame clones and drops some. The table shows 50,000 to 75,000 clones, with about 77% occurring only once. The sample holds a few counts of this clone. Its target is not known. From germline, CDR1 is LGHNA and CDR2 YNFKEQ. The CDR3 loop spans 15 amino acids. Trimming removed 0 bases from V and 2 bases from J, with 10 bases in between. The clonotype was recovered from a man aged 30-40 years in good health and CMV-seropositive. The rearrangement joins TRBV4-2 to TRBJ1-2, with D possibly TRBD1 on 5 matching bases. Material for sequencing was PBMCs. This CDR3 is CASSQEAGPNYGYTF. The CDR3 DNA reads as TGTGCCAGCAGCCAAGAGGCAGGGCCAAACTATGGCTACACCTTC.